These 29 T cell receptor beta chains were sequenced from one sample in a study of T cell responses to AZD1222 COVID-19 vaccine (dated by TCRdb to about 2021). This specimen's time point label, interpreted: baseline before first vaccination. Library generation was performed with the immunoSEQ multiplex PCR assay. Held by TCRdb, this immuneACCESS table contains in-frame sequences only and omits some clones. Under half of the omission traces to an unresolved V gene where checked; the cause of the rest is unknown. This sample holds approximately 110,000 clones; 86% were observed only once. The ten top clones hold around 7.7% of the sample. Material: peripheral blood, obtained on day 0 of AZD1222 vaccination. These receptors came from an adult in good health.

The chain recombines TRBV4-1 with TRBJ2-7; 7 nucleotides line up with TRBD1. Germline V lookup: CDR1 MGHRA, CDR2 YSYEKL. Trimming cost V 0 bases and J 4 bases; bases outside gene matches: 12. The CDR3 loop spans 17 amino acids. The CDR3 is CASSQDLIEGALYEQYF. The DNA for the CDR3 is TGCGCCAGCAGCCAAGATCTTATAGAGGGGGCGCTTTACGAGCAGTACTTC.

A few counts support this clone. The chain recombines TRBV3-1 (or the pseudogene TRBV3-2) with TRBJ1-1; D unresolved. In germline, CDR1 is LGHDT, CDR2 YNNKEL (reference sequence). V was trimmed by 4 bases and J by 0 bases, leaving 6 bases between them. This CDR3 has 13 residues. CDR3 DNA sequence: TGTGCCAGCAGCCTCCAAATGAACACTGAAGCTTTCTTT. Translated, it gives CASSLQMNTEAFF.

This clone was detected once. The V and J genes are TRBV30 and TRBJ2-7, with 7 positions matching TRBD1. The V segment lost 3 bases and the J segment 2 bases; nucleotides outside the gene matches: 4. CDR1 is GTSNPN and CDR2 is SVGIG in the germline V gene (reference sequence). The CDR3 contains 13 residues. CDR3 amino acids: CAWRETGTYEQYF. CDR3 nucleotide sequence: TGTGCCTGGAGAGAGACAGGGACCTACGAGCAGTACTTC.

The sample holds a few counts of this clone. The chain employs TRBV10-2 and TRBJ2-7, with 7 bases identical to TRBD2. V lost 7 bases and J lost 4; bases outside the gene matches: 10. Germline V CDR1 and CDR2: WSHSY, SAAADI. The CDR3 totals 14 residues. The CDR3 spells CASTRPEGGYEQYF. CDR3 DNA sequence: TGCGCCAGCACCCGTCCGGAGGGAGGGTACGAGCAGTACTTC.

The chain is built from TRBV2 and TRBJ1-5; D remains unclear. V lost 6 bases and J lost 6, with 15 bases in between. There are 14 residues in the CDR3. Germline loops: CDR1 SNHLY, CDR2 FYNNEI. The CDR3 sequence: CASSPTRDRQPQHF. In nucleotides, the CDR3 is TGTGCCAGCAGCCCCACAAGGGATCGTCAGCCCCAGCATTTT.

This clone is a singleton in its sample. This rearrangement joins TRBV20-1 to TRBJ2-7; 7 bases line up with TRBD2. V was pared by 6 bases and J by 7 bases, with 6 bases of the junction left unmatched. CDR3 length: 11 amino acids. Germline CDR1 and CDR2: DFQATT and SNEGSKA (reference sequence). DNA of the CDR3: TGCAGTGCAGGACCGGGACTAGAGCAGTACTTC. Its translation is CSAGPGLEQYF.

The CDR3 DNA follows: TGTGCCTCAAAACCCGGGACTCCCGACCAGGGGAATGAGCAGTTCTTC. It codes for CASKPGTPDQGNEQFF. V is TRBV28 and J is TRBJ2-1; perhaps D is TRBD1 or TRBD2 (6 bases each). CDR3 length: 16 amino acids. Trimming removed 11 bases from V and 7 bases from J, with 27 bases in between. Germline CDR1 is MDHEN and CDR2 is SYDVKM.

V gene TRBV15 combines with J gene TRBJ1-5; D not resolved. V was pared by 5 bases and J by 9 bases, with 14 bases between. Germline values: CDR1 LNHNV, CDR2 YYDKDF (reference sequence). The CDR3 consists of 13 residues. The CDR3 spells CATSWRGSPPQHF. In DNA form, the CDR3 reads TGTGCCACCAGCTGGCGAGGTAGTCCGCCCCAGCATTTT.

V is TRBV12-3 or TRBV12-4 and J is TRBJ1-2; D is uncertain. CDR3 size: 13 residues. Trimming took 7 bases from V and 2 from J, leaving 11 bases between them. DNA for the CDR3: TGTGCCAGCACCCCTAGCGGCAACTATGGCTACACCTTC. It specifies CASTPSGNYGYTF.

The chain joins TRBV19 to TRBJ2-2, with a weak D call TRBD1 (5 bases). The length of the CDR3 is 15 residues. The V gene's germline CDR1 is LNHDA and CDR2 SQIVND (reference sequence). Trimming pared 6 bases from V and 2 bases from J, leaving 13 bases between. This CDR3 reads CASRVTGANTGELFF. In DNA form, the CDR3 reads TGTGCCAGTAGGGTCACAGGCGCCAACACCGGGGAGCTGTTTTTT.

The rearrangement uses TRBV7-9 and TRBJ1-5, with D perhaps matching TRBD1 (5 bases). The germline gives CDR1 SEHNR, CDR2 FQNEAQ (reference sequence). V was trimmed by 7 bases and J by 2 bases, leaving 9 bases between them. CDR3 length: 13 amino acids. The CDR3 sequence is CASTPGGNQPQHF. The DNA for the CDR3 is TGTGCCAGCACCCCGGGGGGCAATCAGCCCCAGCATTTT.

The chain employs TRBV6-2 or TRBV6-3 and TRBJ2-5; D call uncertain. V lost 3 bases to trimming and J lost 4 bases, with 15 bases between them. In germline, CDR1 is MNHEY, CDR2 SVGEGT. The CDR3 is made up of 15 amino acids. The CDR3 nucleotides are TGTGCCAGCAGTTATGGCGGCACAAGAGCAGAGACCCAGTACTTC. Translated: CASSYGGTRAETQYF.

CDR3 nucleotide sequence: TGTGCCAGCAGCCCACAAGGGTCCTATGGCTACACCTTC. This sequence encodes CASSPQGSYGYTF. This rearrangement joins TRBV7-9 to TRBJ1-2; the D is unclear. Germline lookup yields CDR1 SEHNR and CDR2 FQNEAQ (reference sequence). The CDR3 runs to 13 residues. V was clipped by 5 bases and J by 4 bases, with 11 bases between them.

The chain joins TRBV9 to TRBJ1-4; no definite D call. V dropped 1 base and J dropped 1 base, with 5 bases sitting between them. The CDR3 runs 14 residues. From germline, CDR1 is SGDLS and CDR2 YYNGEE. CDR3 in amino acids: CASSVHGTNEKLFF. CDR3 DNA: TGTGCCAGCAGCGTACATGGAACTAATGAAAAACTGTTTTTT.

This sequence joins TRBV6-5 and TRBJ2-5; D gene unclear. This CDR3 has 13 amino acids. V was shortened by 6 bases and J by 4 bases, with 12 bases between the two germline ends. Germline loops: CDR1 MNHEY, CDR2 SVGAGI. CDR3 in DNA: TGTGCCAGCAGCCCCCCGGGCCGAGAGACCCAGTACTTC. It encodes CASSPPGRETQYF.

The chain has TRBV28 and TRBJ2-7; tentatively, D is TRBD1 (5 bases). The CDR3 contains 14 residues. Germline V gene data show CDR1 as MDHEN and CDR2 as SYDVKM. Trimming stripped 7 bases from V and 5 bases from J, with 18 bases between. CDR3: CASTLGVHSDEQYF. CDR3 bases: TGTGCCAGCACCCTAGGGGTACACTCGGACGAGCAGTACTTC. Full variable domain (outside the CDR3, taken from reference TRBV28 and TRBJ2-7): DVKVTQSSRYLVKRTGEKVFLECVQDMDHENMFWYRQDPGLGLRLIYFSYDVKMKEKGDIPEGYSVSREKKERFSLILESASTNQTSMYLCASTLGVHSDEQYFGPGTRLTVT.

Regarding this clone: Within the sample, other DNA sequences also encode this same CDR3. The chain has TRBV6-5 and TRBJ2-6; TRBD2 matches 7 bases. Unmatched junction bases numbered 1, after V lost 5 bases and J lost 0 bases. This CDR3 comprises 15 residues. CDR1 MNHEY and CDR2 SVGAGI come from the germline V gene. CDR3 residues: CASSPGGSGANVLTF. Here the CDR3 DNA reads TGTGCCAGCAGTCCGGGAGGCTCTGGGGCCAACGTCCTGACTTTC.

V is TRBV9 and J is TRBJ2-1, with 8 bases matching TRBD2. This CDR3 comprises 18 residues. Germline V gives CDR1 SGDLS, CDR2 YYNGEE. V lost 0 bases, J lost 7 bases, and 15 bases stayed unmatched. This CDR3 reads CASSVAPTFGGRKNEQFF. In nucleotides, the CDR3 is TGTGCCAGCAGCGTAGCCCCAACGTTTGGCGGGAGGAAGAATGAGCAGTTCTTC.

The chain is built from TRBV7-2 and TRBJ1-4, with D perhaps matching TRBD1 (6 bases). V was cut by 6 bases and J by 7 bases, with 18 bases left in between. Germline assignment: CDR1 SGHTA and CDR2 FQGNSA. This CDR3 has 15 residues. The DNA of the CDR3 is TGTGCCAGCAGTGCTGGGGGGGCGCAGGGTGAAAAACTGTTTTTT. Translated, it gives CASSAGGAQGEKLFF. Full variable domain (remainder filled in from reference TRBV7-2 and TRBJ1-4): GAGVSQSPSNKVTEKGKDVELRCDPISGHTALYWYRQSLGQGLEFLIYFQGNSAPDKSGLPSDRFSAERTGGSVSTLTIQRTQQEDSAVYLCASSAGGAQGEKLFFGSGTQLSVL.

The CDR3 sequence is CASRPTTRGVVGYTF. CDR3 DNA sequence: TGTGCCAGCAGACCGACTACCAGGGGGGTGGTGGGCTACACCTTC. The rearrangement joins TRBV2 to TRBJ1-2; 7 nucleotides match TRBD1. Germline-derived CDR1 and CDR2 are SNHLY and FYNNEI. V shed 6 bases and J 8 bases; nucleotides not matched to a gene: 15. The CDR3 is 15 amino acids. The complete variable domain, with remaining parts taken from reference TRBV2 and TRBJ1-2, reads EPEVTQTPSHQVTQMGQEVILRCVPISNHLYFYWYRQILGQKVEFLVSFYNNEISEKSEIFDDQFSVERPDGSNFTLKIRSTKLEDSAMYFCASRPTTRGVVGYTFGSGTRLTVV.

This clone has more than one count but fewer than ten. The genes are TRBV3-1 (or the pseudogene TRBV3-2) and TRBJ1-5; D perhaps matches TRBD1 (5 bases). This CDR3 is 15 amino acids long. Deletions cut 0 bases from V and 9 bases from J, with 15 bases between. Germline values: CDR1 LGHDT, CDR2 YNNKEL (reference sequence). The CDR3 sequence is CASSQDREGLGPQHF. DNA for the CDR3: TGTGCCAGCAGCCAAGACAGGGAGGGTTTGGGGCCCCAGCATTTT.

The CDR3 bases are TGTGCCAGTAGAAACAGTGCTAACACCGGGGAGCTGTTTTTT. Residues: CASRNSANTGELFF. This rearrangement joins TRBV19 to TRBJ2-2; D call uncertain. The germline gives CDR1 LNHDA, CDR2 SQIVND (reference sequence). The V gene lost 6 bases and the J gene lost 2 bases, with 10 bases spanning the gap. The CDR3 is 14 residues long. Combining the CDR3 with reference TRBV19 and TRBJ2-2 gives the whole variable domain DGGITQSPKYLFRKEGQNVTLSCEQNLNHDAMYWYRQDPGQGLRLIYYSQIVNDFQKGDIAEGYSVSREKKESFPLTVTSAQKNPTAFYLCASRNSANTGELFFGEGSRLTVL.

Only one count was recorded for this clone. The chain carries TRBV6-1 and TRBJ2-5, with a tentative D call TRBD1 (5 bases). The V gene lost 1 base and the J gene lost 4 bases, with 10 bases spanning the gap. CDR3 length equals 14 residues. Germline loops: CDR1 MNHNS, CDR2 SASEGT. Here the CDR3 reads CASSEDRWGETQYF. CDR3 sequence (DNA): TGTGCCAGCAGTGAAGACAGGTGGGGAGAGACCCAGTACTTC.

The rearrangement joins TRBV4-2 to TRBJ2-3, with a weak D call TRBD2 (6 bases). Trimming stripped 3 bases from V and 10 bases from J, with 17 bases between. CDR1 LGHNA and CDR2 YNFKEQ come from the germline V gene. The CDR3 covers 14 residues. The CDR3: CASSQDRTSKAQYF. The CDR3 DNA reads TGTGCCAGCAGCCAGGACCGAACTAGCAAGGCGCAGTATTTT.

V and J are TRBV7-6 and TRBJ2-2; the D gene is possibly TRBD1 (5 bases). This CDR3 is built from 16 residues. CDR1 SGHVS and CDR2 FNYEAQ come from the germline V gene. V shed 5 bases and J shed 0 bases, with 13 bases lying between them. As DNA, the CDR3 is TGTGCCAGCAGCCGCGATCAGGGCGCGAACACCGGGGAGCTGTTTTTT. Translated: CASSRDQGANTGELFF.

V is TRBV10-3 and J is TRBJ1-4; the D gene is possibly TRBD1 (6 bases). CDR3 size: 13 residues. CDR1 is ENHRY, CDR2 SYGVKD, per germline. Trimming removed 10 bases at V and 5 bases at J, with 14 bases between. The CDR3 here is CATYDRRNEKLFF. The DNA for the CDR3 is TGTGCCACCTACGACAGGAGAAATGAAAAACTGTTTTTT.

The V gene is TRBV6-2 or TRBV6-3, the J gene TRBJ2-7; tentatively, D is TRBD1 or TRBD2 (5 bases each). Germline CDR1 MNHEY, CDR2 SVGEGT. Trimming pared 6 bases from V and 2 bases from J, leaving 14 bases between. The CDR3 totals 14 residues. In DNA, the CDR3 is TGTGCCAGCAGGCCTCCGGGACCTACCTACGAGCAGTACTTC. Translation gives CASRPPGPTYEQYF.

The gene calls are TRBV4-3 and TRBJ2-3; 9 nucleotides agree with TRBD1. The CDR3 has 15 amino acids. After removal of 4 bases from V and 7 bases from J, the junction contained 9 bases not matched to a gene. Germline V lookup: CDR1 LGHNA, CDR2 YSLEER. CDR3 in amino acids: CASSPDRGDSHTQYF. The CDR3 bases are TGCGCCAGCAGCCCCGACAGGGGGGACTCCCATACGCAGTATTTT.

The CDR3 nucleotides are TGTGCCAGCAGCTTCGAGTTGGGGCCACGCGAGCAGTACTTC. It encodes CASSFELGPREQYF. This rearrangement joins TRBV7-2 to TRBJ2-7, with D perhaps matching TRBD1 (5 bases). The CDR3 sequence is 14 residues long. Germline CDR1 reads SGHTA; CDR2 reads FQGNSA. V was cut by 3 bases and J by 6 bases, with 15 bases left in between.